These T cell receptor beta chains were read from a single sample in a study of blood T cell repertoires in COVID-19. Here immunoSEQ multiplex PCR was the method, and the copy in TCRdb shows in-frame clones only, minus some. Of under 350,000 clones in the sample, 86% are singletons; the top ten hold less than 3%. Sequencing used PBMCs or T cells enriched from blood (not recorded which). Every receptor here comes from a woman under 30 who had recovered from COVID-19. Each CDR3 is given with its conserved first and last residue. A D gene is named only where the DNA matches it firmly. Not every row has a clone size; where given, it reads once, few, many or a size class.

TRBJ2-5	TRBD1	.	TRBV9	TGTGCCAGCAGCTCTACAGGGGCGGCTCAAGAGACCCAGTACTTC	CASSSTGAAQETQYF
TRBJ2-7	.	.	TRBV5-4	TGTGCCAGCAGCTCGGGGGGACAGGACTACGAGCAGTACTTC	CASSSGGQDYEQYF
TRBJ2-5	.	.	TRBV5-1	TGCGCCAGCAGCCCACGGGACGGCCAGGGGGAGACCCAGTACTTC	CASSPRDGQGETQYF
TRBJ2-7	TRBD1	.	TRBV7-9	TGTGCCAGCAGCCTGAAGGGACAGGGGGCCCCTTACGAGCAGTACTTC	CASSLKGQGAPYEQYF
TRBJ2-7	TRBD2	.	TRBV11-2	TGTGCCAGCAGCTTAGATAGGACTAGCCCCTACGAGCAGTACTTC	CASSLDRTSPYEQYF
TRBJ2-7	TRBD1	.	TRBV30	TGTGCCTGGACCCCTAGGGGGCAAGAGGGCTACGAGCAGTACTTC	CAWTPRGQEGYEQYF
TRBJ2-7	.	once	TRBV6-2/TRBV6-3	TGTGCCAGCAGTTGGACTCGCTACGAGCAGTACTTC	CASSWTRYEQYF
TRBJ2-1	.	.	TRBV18	TGTGCCAGCTCACCTGCGGACAGTTTCTACAATGAGCAGTTCTTC	CASSPADSFYNEQFF
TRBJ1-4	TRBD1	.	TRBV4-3	TGCGCCAGCAGCCAGGATTTAGGGACAGGTAGTGAAAAACTGTTTTTT	CASSQDLGTGSEKLFF
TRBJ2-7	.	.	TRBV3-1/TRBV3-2	TGTGCCAGCAGCCCCACTAGGGATTACTACGAGCAGTACTTC	CASSPTRDYYEQYF
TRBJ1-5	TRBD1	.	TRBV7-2	TGTGCCAGCAGCTTAGGGACAGGGGCGCGGCAGCCCCAGCATTTT	CASSLGTGARQPQHF
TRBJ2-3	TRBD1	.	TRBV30	TGTGCCTGGAGGCAGGGGGCTAACGCAGATACGCAGTATTTT	CAWRQGANADTQYF
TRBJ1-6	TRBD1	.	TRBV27	TGTGCCAGCAGTTTAACAGGGGGTAATTCACCCCTCCACTTT	CASSLTGGNSPLHF
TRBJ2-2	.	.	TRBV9	TGTGCCAGCAGCGCGACGGAGGGCGGGGAGCTGTTTTTT	CASSATEGGELFF
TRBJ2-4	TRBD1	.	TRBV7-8	TGTGCCAGCAGCCAACCCGGGACAGGGGGAGGGCAGTACTTC	CASSQPGTGGGQYF
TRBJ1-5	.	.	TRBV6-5	TGTGCCAGCAGTTACGGGGGGGAATGGCATTTT	CASSYGGEWHF
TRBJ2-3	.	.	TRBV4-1	TGCGCCAGCAGCCAAGATGGGAATGGAGGAGATACGCAGTATTTT	CASSQDGNGGDTQYF
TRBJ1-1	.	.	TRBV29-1	TGCAGCGTGGAAGGCTTGCGGCAGGGGAACGCTGAAGCTTTCTTT	CSVEGLRQGNAEAFF
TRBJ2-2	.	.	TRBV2	TGTGCCACCCACAGGACAGCGAACACCGGGGAGCTGTTTTTT	CATHRTANTGELFF
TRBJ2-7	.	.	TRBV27	TGTGCCAGCAGTCCATCGCTGGGGCCCTCCTACGAGCAGTACTTC	CASSPSLGPSYEQYF
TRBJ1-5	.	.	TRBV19	TGTGCCAGTAGTTTAACGAGCGATAGCAATCAGCCCCAGCATTTT	CASSLTSDSNQPQHF
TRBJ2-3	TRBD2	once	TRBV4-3	TGCGCCAGCAGCCAGATGATCGGGACTAGCGGAGTTACGCAGTATTTT	CASSQMIGTSGVTQYF
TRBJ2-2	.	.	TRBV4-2	TGTGCCAGCAGCCAAGTCCCGGCAGGGTCGCCCACCGGGGAGCTGTTTTTT	CASSQVPAGSPTGELFF
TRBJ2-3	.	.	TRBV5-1	TGCGCCAGCAGCTTGGACGGGGGTTTCACAGATACGCAGTATTTT	CASSLDGGFTDTQYF
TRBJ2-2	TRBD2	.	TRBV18	TGTGCCAGCTCACCACGTCCAGGACTAGCGGGAGCCGGGGAGCTGTTTTTT	CASSPRPGLAGAGELFF
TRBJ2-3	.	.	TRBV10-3	TGTGCCATCAGTGAGGTTGGGCGGGACACAGATACGCAGTATTTT	CAISEVGRDTDTQYF
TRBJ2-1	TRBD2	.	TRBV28	TGTGCCAGCCACACTAGCGGGACTGTGTTCTTC	CASHTSGTVFF
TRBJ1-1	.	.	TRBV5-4	TGTGCCAGCAGCTTTGACTCGGAGGGAGAGGACACTGAAGCTTTCTTT	CASSFDSEGEDTEAFF
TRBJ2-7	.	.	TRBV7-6	TGTGCCAGCAGCCCCCGGCCGGGAGACTCCTACGAGCAGTACTTC	CASSPRPGDSYEQYF
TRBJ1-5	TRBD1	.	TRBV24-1	TGTGCCACCAGTGATCCCGACAGGGGAAGCAATCAGCCCCAGCATTTT	CATSDPDRGSNQPQHF
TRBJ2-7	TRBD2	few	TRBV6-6	TGTGCCAGCAGGCGGGGGACTAGCGGACAATACGAGCAGTACTTC	CASRRGTSGQYEQYF
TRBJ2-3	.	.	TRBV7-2	TGTGCCAGCAGCTTAGTCTCAAATACTTACACAGATACGCAGTATTTT	CASSLVSNTYTDTQYF
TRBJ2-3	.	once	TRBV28	TGTGCCAGCAACCCATTTCGTTCCCGCGGCACAGATACGCAGTATTTT	CASNPFRSRGTDTQYF
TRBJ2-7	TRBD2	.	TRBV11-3	TGTGCCAGCAGCGATCGGACTAGCGGAGACTACGAGCAGTACTTC	CASSDRTSGDYEQYF
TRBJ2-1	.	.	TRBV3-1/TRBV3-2	TGTGCCAGCAGCCAAGACATTAAGCGGCACAATGAGCAGTTCTTC	CASSQDIKRHNEQFF
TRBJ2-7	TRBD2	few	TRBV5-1	TGCGCCAGCAGCCGCGGAGGACTAGCGGGGACCTACGAGCAGTACTTC	CASSRGGLAGTYEQYF
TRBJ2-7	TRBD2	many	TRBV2	TGTGCCAGCAGAGTCCTAGCGGGCCCCTACGAGCAGTACTTC	CASRVLAGPYEQYF
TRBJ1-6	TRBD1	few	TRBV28	TGTGCCAGCAGTGAAACGGGACAGGGAAATTCACCCCTCCACTTT	CASSETGQGNSPLHF
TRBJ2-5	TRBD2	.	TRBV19	TGTGCCACTGGGGCTAGCGGGAGCATTTCTGAGACCCAGTACTTC	CATGASGSISETQYF
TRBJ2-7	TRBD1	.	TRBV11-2	TGTGCCAGCAGCCCTAGTGGGGACAGGGTTTCCTACGAGCAGTACTTC	CASSPSGDRVSYEQYF
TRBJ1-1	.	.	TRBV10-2	TGCGCCAGCAGCGGGGACACAAGCCCCACTGAAGCTTTCTTT	CASSGDTSPTEAFF
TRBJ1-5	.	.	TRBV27	TGTGCCAGCAGTTTAAGTCGGGGAAATCAGCCCCAGCATTTT	CASSLSRGNQPQHF
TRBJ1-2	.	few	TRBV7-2	TGTGCCAGCAGCTTAGATGGCAGGAACTATGGCTACACCTTC	CASSLDGRNYGYTF
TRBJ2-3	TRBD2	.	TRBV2	TGTGCCAGCAGTAACCGACTAGCGGGACCCCCAGATACGCAGTATTTT	CASSNRLAGPPDTQYF
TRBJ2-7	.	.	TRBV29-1	TGCAGCGTTGTTCTCCAGGGCAGATCCTACGAGCAGTACTTC	CSVVLQGRSYEQYF
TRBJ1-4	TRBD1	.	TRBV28	TGTGCCAGCAGTTCCCCGGGGACAGCAACTAATGAAAAACTGTTTTTT	CASSSPGTATNEKLFF
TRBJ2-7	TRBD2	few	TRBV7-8	TGTGCCAGCAGCCGCGGGGCGAGCGGGGGGTACGAGCAGTACTTC	CASSRGASGGYEQYF
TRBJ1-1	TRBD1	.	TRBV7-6	TGTGCCAGCAGCTTGTCCGCAGGGGGACGGAACACTGAAGCTTTCTTT	CASSLSAGGRNTEAFF
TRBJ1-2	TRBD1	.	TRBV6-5	TGTGCCAGCAGGCCCGGGACAGGGGAAGGTCGTGGCTACACCTTC	CASRPGTGEGRGYTF
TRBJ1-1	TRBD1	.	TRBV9	TGTGCCAGCAGAGGGGACAGGCCGAACACTGAAGCTTTCTTT	CASRGDRPNTEAFF
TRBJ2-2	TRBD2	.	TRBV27	TGTGCCAGCAGTCCGTGGACTAGCGGGAGGGCCGGGGAGCTGTTTTTT	CASSPWTSGRAGELFF
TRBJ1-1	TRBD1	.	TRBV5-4	TGTGCCAGCAGCTTCGGACAGGGGATCACTGAAGCTTTCTTT	CASSFGQGITEAFF
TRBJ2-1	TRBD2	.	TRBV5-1	TGCGCCAGCAGCATGGGACTAGTTACAGATGAGCAGTTCTTC	CASSMGLVTDEQFF
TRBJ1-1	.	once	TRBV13	TGTGCCAGCAGCCCGGGTAGTTCAGACAGGCTAAGGGCTTTCTTT	CASSPGSSDRLRAFF
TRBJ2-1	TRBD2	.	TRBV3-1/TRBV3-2	TGTGCCAGCAGCCAAGAAGTTGGCGGGAGGGCCTGGGGTTTTGACAATGAGCAGTTCTTC	CASSQEVGGRAWGFDNEQFF